This T cell receptor beta chain was captured in a study of cytomegalovirus exposure and HLA in healthy donors. In the case of this clone: Its antigen is not known.

PCR employed 60 Vbeta and 13 Jbeta primers. Sequencing used immunoSEQ multiplex PCR; TCRdb keeps in-frame clones, though not all of them. The sample yields 150,000 to 200,000 clones, 70% seen once. Study observations and caveats: Researchers reported that three CMV-associated chains were confirmed in vitro as CMV antigen-specific. Further analysis, carried out later, found HLA-associated TCR beta chains more clonally expanded than equally common other chains. Most observed TCR sequences were rare, whereas some public TCRs were detected in many donors. Most of the TCR beta V segments (in an earlier analysis) were productive either about 87% or about 30% of the time.

The TCR was taken from a young man in good health and CMV-seropositive. Sequencing used PBMCs.

The CDR3 DNA is TGTGCCAGCTCCCTACCGGGACTAGCGGGAGGGCCAACAGATACGCAGTATTTT. Its translation is CASSLPGLAGGPTDTQYF. J is TRBJ2-3 and V is TRBV18, with 16 bases lining up with TRBD2. The CDR3 runs 18 residues. Germline V lookup: CDR1 KGHSH, CDR2 LQKENI. The V segment lost 6 bases and the J segment 3 bases; nucleotides outside the gene matches: 9.